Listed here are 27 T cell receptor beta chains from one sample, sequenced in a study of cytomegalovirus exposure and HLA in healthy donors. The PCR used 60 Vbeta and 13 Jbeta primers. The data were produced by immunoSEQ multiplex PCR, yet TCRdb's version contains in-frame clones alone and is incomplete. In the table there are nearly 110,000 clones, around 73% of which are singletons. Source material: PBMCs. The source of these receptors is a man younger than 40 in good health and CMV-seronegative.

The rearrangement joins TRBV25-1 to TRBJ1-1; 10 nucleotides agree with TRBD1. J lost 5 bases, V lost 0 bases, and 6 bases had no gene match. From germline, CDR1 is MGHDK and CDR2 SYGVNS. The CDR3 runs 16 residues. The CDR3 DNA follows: TGTGCCAGCAGTGAATATGGGACAGGGGAGGAAACTGAAGCTTTCTTT. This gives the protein CASSEYGTGEETEAFF.

The CDR3 region has the DNA TGCAGCGTTGAAGGATTAGCGGGGGGCACAGATACGCAGTATTTT. Translation gives CSVEGLAGGTDTQYF. The chain recombines TRBV29-1 with TRBJ2-3; 9 positions agree with TRBD2. Trimming at V came to 1 base and at J to 1 base, leaving 3 bases not matched to a gene. The germline CDR1 and CDR2 sequences are SQVTM and ANQGSEA. This CDR3 has 15 residues.

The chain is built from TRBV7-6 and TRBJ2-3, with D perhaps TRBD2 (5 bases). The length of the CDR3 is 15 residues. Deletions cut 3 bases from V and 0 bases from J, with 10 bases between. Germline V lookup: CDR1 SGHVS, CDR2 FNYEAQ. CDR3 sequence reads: CASSFRAASTDTQYF. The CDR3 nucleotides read TGTGCCAGCAGCTTCCGAGCGGCTAGCACAGATACGCAGTATTTT. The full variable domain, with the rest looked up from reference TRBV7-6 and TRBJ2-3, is GAGVSQSPRYKVTKRGQDVALRCDPISGHVSLYWYRQALGQGPEFLTYFNYEAQQDKSGLPNDRFSAERPEGSISTLTIQRTEQRDSAMYRCASSFRAASTDTQYFGPGTRLTVL.

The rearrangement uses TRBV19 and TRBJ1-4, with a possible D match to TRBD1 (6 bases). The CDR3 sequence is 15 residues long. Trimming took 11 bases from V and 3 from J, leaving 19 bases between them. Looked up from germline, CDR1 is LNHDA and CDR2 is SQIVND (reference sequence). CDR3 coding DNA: TGTGCCGCCAATCGGGGGGCAGGGGCTAATGAAAAACTGTTTTTT. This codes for CAANRGAGANEKLFF.

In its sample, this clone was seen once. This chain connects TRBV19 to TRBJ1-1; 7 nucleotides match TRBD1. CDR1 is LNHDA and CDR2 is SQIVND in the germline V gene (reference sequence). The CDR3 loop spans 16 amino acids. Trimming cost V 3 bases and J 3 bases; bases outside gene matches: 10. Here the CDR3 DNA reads TGTGCCAGTAGTATGCATGCAGGGGGAAAGGACACTGAAGCTTTCTTT. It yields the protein CASSMHAGGKDTEAFF.

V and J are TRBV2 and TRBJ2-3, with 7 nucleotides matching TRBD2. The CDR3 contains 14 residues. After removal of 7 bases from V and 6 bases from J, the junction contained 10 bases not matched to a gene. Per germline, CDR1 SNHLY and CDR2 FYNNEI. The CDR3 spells CASKLDPGGDTQYF. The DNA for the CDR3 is TGTGCCAGCAAATTGGACCCCGGGGGGGATACGCAGTATTTT. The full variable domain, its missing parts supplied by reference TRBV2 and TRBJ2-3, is EPEVTQTPSHQVTQMGQEVILRCVPISNHLYFYWYRQILGQKVEFLVSFYNNEISEKSEIFDDQFSVERPDGSNFTLKIRSTKLEDSAMYFCASKLDPGGDTQYFGPGTRLTVL.

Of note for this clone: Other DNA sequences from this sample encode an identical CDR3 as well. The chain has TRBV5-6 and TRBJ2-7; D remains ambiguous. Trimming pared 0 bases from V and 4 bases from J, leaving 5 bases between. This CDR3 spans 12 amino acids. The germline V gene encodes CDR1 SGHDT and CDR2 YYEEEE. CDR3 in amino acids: CASSLGGYEQYF. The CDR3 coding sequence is TGTGCCAGCAGCTTGGGCGGATACGAGCAGTACTTC.

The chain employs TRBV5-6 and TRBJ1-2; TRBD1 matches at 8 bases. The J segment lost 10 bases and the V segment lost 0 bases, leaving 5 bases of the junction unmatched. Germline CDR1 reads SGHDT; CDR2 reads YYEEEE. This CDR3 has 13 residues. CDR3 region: CASSLVGQGLYTF. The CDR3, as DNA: TGTGCCAGCAGCTTGGTCGGACAGGGACTCTACACCTTC.

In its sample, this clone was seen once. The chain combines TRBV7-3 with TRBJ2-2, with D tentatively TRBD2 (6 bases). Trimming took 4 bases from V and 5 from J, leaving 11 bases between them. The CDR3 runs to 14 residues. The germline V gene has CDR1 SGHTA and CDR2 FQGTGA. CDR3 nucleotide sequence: TGTGCCAGCAGCTCCGTTGGGGGGACCGGGGAGCTGTTTTTT. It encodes CASSSVGGTGELFF.

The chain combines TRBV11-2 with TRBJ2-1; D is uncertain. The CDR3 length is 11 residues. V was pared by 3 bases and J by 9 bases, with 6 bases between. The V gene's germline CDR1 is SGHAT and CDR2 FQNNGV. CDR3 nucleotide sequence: TGTGCCAGCAGCTTGGCAGGTGAGCAGTTCTTC. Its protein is CASSLAGEQFF.

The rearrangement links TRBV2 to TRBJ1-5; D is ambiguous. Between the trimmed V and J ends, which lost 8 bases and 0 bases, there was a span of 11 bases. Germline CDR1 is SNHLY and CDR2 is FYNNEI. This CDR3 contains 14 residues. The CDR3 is CASLGGYSNQPQHF. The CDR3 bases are TGTGCCAGCCTCGGAGGCTATAGCAATCAGCCCCAGCATTTT.

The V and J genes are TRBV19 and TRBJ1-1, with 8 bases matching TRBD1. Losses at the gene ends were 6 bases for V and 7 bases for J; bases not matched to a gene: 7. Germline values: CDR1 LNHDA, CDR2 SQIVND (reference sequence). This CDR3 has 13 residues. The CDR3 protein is CASRIRGLSEAFF. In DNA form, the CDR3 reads TGTGCCAGTAGAATCAGGGGGCTTAGTGAAGCTTTCTTT.

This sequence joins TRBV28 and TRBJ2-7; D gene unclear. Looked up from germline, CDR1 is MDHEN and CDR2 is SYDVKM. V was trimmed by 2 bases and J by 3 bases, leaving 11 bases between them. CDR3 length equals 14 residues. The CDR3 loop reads CASSLEQARYEQYF. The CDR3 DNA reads TGTGCCAGCAGTTTAGAGCAGGCACGCTACGAGCAGTACTTC.

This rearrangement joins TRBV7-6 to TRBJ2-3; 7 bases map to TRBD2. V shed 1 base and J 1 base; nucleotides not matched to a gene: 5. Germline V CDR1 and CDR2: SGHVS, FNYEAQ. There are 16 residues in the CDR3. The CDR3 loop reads CASSLEPSGRTDTQYF. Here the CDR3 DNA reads TGTGCCAGCAGCTTAGAGCCTAGCGGCCGCACAGATACGCAGTATTTT.

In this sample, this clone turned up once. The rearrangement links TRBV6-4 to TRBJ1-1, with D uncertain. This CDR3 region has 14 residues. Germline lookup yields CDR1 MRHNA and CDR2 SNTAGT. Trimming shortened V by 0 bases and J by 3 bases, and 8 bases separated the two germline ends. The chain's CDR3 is CASSDSSADTEAFF. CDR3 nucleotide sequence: TGTGCCAGCAGTGACTCGTCGGCGGACACTGAAGCTTTCTTT.

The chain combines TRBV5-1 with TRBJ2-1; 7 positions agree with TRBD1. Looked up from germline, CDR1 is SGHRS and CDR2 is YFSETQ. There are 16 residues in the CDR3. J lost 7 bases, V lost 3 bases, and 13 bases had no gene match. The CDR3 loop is CASSSKGAGSGNEQFF. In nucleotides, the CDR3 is TGCGCCAGCAGCTCGAAGGGGGCAGGATCGGGGAATGAGCAGTTCTTC.

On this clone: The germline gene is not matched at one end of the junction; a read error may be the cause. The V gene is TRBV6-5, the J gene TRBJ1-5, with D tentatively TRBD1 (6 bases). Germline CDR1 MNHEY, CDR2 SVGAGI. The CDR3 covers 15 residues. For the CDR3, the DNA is TGTGCCAGCAGTGACTCAGGGGTCGGCAATCAGCCCCAGCATTTT. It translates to CASSDSGVGNQPQHF.

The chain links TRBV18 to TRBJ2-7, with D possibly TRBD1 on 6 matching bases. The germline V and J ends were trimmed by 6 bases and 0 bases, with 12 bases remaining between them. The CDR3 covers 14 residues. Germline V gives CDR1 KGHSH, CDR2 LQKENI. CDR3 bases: TGTGCCAGCTCGTCCACACAGGGCTCCTACGAGCAGTACTTC. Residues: CASSSTQGSYEQYF.

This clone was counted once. CDR3 nucleotide sequence: TGTGCCAGTACCACAGGGGTTCAGGCTTGGCGGACCCAGTACTTC. It encodes CASTTGVQAWRTQYF. The chain uses TRBV6-5 and TRBJ2-5; 7 bases are a match to TRBD1. The V gene end was trimmed by 9 bases and the J gene end by 7 bases; junction bases not matched to a gene: 17. The CDR3 has 15 amino acids. Germline CDR1 reads MNHEY; CDR2 reads SVGAGI.

The CDR3: CARRDEGPYNEQFF. CDR3 in DNA: TGTGCCAGAAGGGACGAGGGTCCCTACAATGAGCAGTTCTTC. This chain joins TRBV5-3 and TRBJ2-1; D may be TRBD2 (5 bases). TRBV5-3 is classed as an ORF, of uncertain function. V was cut by 5 bases and J by 2 bases, with 11 bases left in between. The CDR3 runs 14 residues.

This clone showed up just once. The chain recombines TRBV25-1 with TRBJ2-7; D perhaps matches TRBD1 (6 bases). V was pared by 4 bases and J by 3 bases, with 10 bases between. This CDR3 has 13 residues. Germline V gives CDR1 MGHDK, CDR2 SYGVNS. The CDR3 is CASSGGTYYEQYF. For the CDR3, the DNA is TGTGCCAGCAGTGGGGGGACATACTACGAGCAGTACTTC.

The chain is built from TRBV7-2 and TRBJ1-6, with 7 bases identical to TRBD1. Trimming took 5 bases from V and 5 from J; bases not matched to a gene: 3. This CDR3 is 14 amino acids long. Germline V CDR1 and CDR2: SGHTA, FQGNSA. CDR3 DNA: TGTGCCAGCAGCCGCGGACAGGATAATTCACCCCTCCACTTT. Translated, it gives CASSRGQDNSPLHF.

The CDR3 spells CASNPGAGANVLTF. The CDR3 coding sequence is TGTGCCAGCAATCCGGGGGCTGGGGCCAACGTCCTGACTTTC. The chain links TRBV7-2 to TRBJ2-6; D perhaps matches TRBD2 (6 bases). Germline values: CDR1 SGHTA, CDR2 FQGNSA. The CDR3 covers 14 residues. V was clipped by 7 bases and J by 2 bases, with 9 bases between them.

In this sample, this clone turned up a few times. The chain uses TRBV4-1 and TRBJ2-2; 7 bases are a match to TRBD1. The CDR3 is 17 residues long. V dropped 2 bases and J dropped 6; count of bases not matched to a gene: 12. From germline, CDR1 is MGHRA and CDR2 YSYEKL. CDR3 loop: CASSQRLKTGLSGELFF. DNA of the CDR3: TGCGCCAGCAGCCAAAGACTGAAGACAGGGCTCTCCGGGGAGCTGTTTTTT.

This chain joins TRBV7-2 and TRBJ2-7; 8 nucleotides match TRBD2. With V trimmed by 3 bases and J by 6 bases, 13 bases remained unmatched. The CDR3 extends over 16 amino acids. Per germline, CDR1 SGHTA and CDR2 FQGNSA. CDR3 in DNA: TGTGCCAGCAGCTTCGGCGGCGGGAGGACCGGAACCGAGCAGTACTTC. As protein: CASSFGGGRTGTEQYF.

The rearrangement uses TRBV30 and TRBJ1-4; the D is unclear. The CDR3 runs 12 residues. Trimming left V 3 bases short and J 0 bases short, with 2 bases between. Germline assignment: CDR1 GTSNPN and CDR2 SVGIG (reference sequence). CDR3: CAWSATNEKLFF. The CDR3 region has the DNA TGTGCCTGGAGCGCAACTAATGAAAAACTGTTTTTT.

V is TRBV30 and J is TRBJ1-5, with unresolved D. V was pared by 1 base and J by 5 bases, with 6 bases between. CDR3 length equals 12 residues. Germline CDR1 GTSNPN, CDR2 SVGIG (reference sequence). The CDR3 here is CAWSGSDQPQHF. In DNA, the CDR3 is TGTGCCTGGAGTGGTTCGGATCAGCCCCAGCATTTT.